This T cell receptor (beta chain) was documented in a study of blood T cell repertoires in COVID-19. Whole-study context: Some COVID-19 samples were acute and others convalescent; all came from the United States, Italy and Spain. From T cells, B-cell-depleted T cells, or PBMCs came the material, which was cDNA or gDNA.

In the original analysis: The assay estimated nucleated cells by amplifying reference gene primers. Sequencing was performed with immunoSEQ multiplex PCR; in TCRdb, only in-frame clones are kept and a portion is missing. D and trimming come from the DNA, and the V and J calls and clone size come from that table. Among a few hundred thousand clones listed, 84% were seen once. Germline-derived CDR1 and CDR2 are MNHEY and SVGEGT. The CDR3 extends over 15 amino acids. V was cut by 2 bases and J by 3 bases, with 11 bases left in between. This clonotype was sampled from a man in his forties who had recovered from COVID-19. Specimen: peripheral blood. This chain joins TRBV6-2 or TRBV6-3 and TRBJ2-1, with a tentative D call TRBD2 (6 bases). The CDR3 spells CASSYRAGNYNEQFF. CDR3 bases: TGTGCCAGCAGTTACCGGGCGGGGAACTACAATGAGCAGTTCTTC.